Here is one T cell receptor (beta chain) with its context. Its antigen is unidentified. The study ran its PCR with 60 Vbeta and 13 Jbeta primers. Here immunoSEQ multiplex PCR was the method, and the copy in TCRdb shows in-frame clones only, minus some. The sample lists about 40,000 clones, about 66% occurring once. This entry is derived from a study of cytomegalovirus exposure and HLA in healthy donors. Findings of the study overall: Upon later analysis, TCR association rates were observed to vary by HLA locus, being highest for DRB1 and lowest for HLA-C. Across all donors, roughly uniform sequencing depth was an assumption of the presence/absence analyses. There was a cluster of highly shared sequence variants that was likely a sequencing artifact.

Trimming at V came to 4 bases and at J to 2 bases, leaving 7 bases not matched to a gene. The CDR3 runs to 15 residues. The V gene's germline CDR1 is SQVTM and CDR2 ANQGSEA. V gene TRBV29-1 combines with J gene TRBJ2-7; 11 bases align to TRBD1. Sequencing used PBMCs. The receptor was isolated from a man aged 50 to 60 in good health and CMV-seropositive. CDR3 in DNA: TGCAGCGTTGTATTCGGGACAGGGGGGGCCTACGAGCAGTACTTC. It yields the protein CSVVFGTGGAYEQYF.